A single sample gave rise to the 23 T cell receptor beta chains below, sequenced in a study of cytomegalovirus exposure and HLA in healthy donors. In the PCR, 60 Vbeta and 13 Jbeta primers were used. Some clones are missing from TCRdb's copy, which holds only in-frame ones; the method was immunoSEQ multiplex PCR. The data show approximately 54,000 clones, with 82% seen just once and around 3.3% held by the top ten. Sample: PBMCs. The receptors shown here come from a woman under 30 in good health and CMV-seronegative.

The rearrangement joins TRBV19 to TRBJ1-6, with TRBD1 as a possible D gene (6 bases). Per the germline V gene, CDR1 is LNHDA and CDR2 is SQIVND (reference sequence). CDR3 length: 17 amino acids. Trimming took 5 bases from V and 1 from J, leaving 15 bases between them. The CDR3 sequence: CASSSRGSGSYNSPLHF. The CDR3 DNA sequence: TGTGCCAGTAGTTCCAGGGGCTCGGGGTCCTATAATTCACCCCTCCACTTT.

This CDR3 is CASSVEAERPSYNEQFF. The CDR3, as DNA: TGTGCCAGCAGCGTAGAAGCCGAGCGGCCCTCCTACAATGAGCAGTTCTTC. The chain combines TRBV9 with TRBJ2-1; D perhaps matches TRBD2 (5 bases). Looked up from germline, CDR1 is SGDLS and CDR2 is YYNGEE. The CDR3 runs 17 residues. Trimming removed 0 bases from V and 0 bases from J, with 13 bases in between.

This clone was observed a few times. This chain uses TRBV30 with TRBJ1-5; D remains unclear. Germline CDR1 is GTSNPN and CDR2 is SVGIG (reference sequence). CDR3 length equals 14 residues. V was cut by 3 bases and J by 7 bases, with 16 bases left in between. CDR3 DNA: TGTGCCTGGAGCGACAACGGTCGTTGGCAGCCCCAGCATTTT. This encodes CAWSDNGRWQPQHF.

This clone is a singleton in its sample. The chain links TRBV15 to TRBJ1-4, with 9 bases fitting TRBD1. Looked up from germline, CDR1 is LNHNV and CDR2 is YYDKDF (reference sequence). J gave up 14 bases and V 0 bases, and 13 bases lay outside the gene matches. The CDR3 is 16 residues long. The CDR3 protein is CATSRETGTGRPGLFF. DNA for the CDR3: TGTGCCACCAGCAGAGAAACCGGGACAGGGCGACCTGGGCTGTTTTTT.

This rearrangement joins TRBV5-5 to TRBJ2-7, with no clear D. The CDR3 spans 11 residues. V lost 4 bases and J lost 1, with 3 bases in between. Per germline, CDR1 SGHKS and CDR2 YYEKEE (reference sequence). The CDR3 sequence: CASSPSYEQYF. Written as DNA, the CDR3 is TGTGCCAGCAGCCCTTCCTACGAGCAGTACTTC.

The chain links TRBV30 to TRBJ2-4, with D perhaps TRBD2 (5 bases). Per germline, CDR1 GTSNPN and CDR2 SVGIG (reference sequence). The ends were cut back, 3 bases at V and 1 base at J, with 10 bases in the middle. The CDR3 covers 14 residues. The CDR3 DNA follows: TGTGCCTGGAGGGAGGCCGGGGCCAAAAACATTCAGTACTTC. It translates to CAWREAGAKNIQYF. Drawing the rest from reference TRBV30 and TRBJ2-4, the complete variable domain is SQTIHQWPATLVQPVGSPLSLECTVEGTSNPNLYWYRQAAGRGLQLLFYSVGIGQISSEVPQNLSASRPQDRQFILSSKKLLLSDSGFYLCAWREAGAKNIQYFGAGTRLSVL.

The rearrangement links TRBV15 to TRBJ2-1; D is possibly TRBD1 (6 bases). V dropped 0 bases and J dropped 1 base, with 7 bases sitting between them. The CDR3 covers 15 residues. Looked up from germline, CDR1 is LNHNV and CDR2 is YYDKDF (reference sequence). In nucleotides, the CDR3 is TGTGCCACCAGCAGAGATAGGGGGTCCTACAATGAGCAGTTCTTC. It specifies CATSRDRGSYNEQFF. Together with reference TRBV15 and TRBJ2-1, the CDR3 gives the full variable domain: DAMVIQNPRYQVTQFGKPVTLSCSQTLNHNVMYWYQQKSSQAPKLLFHYYDKDFNNEADTPDNFQSRRPNTSFCFLDIRSPGLGDTAMYLCATSRDRGSYNEQFFGPGTRLTVL.

This clone was observed once. The chain combines TRBV10-1 with TRBJ2-3; 8 bases align to TRBD1. The CDR3 consists of 15 residues. Germline V lookup: CDR1 WNHNN, CDR2 SYGVQD (reference sequence). The junction had 3 bases not matched to a gene; V was cut back by 4 bases and J by 0 bases. The CDR3 loop reads CASSGDRLSTDTQYF. CDR3 bases: TGCGCCAGCAGTGGGGACAGGCTTAGCACAGATACGCAGTATTTT.

The J gene is TRBJ2-7, the V gene TRBV2; maybe TRBD1 (5 bases). The germline V and J ends were trimmed by 3 bases and 2 bases, with 8 bases remaining between them. This CDR3 has 13 amino acids. Germline loops: CDR1 SNHLY, CDR2 FYNNEI. This CDR3 reads CASSEVTAYEQYF. The CDR3 DNA follows: TGTGCCAGCAGTGAGGTGACAGCCTACGAGCAGTACTTC.

This chain connects TRBV28 to TRBJ1-5; 8 bases are a match to TRBD1. Germline V gene sequence: CDR1 MDHEN, CDR2 SYDVKM. The CDR3 has 14 residues. V gave up 5 bases and J gave up 6 bases; unmatched junction bases: 6. The CDR3 loop reads CASSETGGAQPQHF. CDR3 coding DNA: TGTGCCAGCAGTGAAACAGGGGGAGCTCAGCCCCAGCATTTT.

The rearrangement uses TRBV7-2 and TRBJ2-7; TRBD2 matches 9 bases. J lost 1 base, V lost 5 bases, and 6 bases had no gene match. The CDR3 totals 15 residues. Germline lookup yields CDR1 SGHTA and CDR2 FQGNSA. The CDR3 sequence is CASSPWAGGSYEQYF. In DNA form, the CDR3 reads TGTGCCAGCAGCCCCTGGGCGGGAGGGTCCTACGAGCAGTACTTC.

The DNA of the CDR3 is TGTGCCACCAGCAGAGGGACAGGGGGCGGGGTAGGGCAGCCCCAGCATTTT. Protein: CATSRGTGGGVGQPQHF. J is TRBJ1-5 and V is TRBV15; 11 positions agree with TRBD1. The V and J ends lost 1 base and 7 bases, in that order; junction bases with no gene match: 9. In germline, CDR1 is LNHNV, CDR2 YYDKDF (reference sequence). There are 17 residues in the CDR3.

The V call is TRBV27, the J call TRBJ1-1; D ambiguous. The germline V and J ends were trimmed by 8 bases and 0 bases, with 10 bases remaining between them. Germline CDR1 reads MNHEY; CDR2 reads SMNVEV (reference sequence). This CDR3 is built from 13 residues. This chain's CDR3 is CASASHMNTEAFF. DNA for the CDR3: TGTGCCAGCGCCTCACACATGAACACTGAAGCTTTCTTT.

This rearrangement joins TRBV6-6 to TRBJ2-3; TRBD2 is a possible D gene (6 bases). The CDR3 length is 15 residues. Germline V lookup: CDR1 MNHNY, CDR2 SVGAGI (reference sequence). The ends were cut back, 5 bases at V and 0 bases at J, with 12 bases in the middle. CDR3 loop: CASSPSGGSTDTQYF. The DNA for the CDR3 is TGTGCCAGCAGTCCCTCCGGGGGTAGCACAGATACGCAGTATTTT.

V is TRBV10-3 and J is TRBJ2-7; unclear D gene. The germline V gene encodes CDR1 ENHRY and CDR2 SYGVKD. The CDR3 extends over 14 amino acids. V gave up 2 bases and J gave up 4 bases, with 12 bases separating them. As DNA, the CDR3 is TGTGCCATCAGTGAGCCGTCGACTTCTTACGAGCAGTACTTC. Translation: CAISEPSTSYEQYF.

V and J are TRBV5-1 and TRBJ1-1, with D possibly matching TRBD1 (6 bases). V lost 4 bases to trimming and J lost 1 base, with 11 bases between them. Per the germline V gene, CDR1 is SGHRS and CDR2 is YFSETQ. CDR3 size: 14 residues. CDR3 DNA sequence: TGCGCCAGCAGCCTGACAGGAGAGAACACTGAAGCTTTCTTT. This gives the protein CASSLTGENTEAFF.

This chain joins TRBV5-6 and TRBJ1-1, with D perhaps TRBD1 (5 bases). Trimming shortened V by 0 bases and J by 6 bases, and 12 bases separated the two germline ends. This CDR3 has 14 residues. Germline V gives CDR1 SGHDT, CDR2 YYEEEE. CDR3 sequence (DNA): TGTGCCAGCAGCTTGGCAGGGCTAAACCCTGAAGCTTTCTTT. Translation gives CASSLAGLNPEAFF.

The chain uses TRBV27 and TRBJ1-2; D unclear. Trimming pared 6 bases from V and 6 bases from J, leaving 5 bases between. The CDR3 is made up of 10 amino acids. The germline V gene has CDR1 MNHEY and CDR2 SMNVEV (reference sequence). Here the CDR3 DNA reads TGTGCCAGCAGCTTCGATGGCTACACCTTC. It is translated as CASSFDGYTF.

The chain recombines TRBV6-1 with TRBJ2-7; the D gene is possibly TRBD2 (5 bases). The germline V and J ends were trimmed by 10 bases and 6 bases, with 22 bases remaining between them. In germline, CDR1 is MNHNS, CDR2 SASEGT. The CDR3 totals 14 residues. As DNA, the CDR3 is TGTGCCACTCCAATCGGGGTAATAGAGAGCGAGCAGTACTTC. Protein: CATPIGVIESEQYF.

CDR3 bases: TGCAGCGTTTCGGGCAGGGCCGATCAGCCCCAGCATTTT. It encodes CSVSGRADQPQHF. The chain employs TRBV29-1 and TRBJ1-5, with D possibly being TRBD1 (5 bases). The CDR3 extends over 13 amino acids. Trimming took 5 bases from V and 5 from J, leaving 13 bases between them. The germline V gene encodes CDR1 SQVTM and CDR2 ANQGSEA. Full variable domain (remainder filled in from reference TRBV29-1 and TRBJ1-5): SAVISQKPSRDICQRGTSLTIQCQVDSQVTMMFWYRQQPGQSLTLIATANQGSEATYESGFVIDKFPISRPNLTFSTLTVSNMSPEDSSIYLCSVSGRADQPQHFGDGTRLSIL.

The chain uses TRBV29-1 and TRBJ2-7, with 9 positions matching TRBD2. The CDR3 loop spans 14 amino acids. V gave up 5 bases and J gave up 7 bases; unmatched junction bases: 12. The germline CDR1 and CDR2 sequences are SQVTM and ANQGSEA. The chain's CDR3 is CSVRLRLAVSEQYF. Here the CDR3 DNA reads TGCAGCGTTCGCCTCCGACTAGCGGTGTCTGAGCAGTACTTC.

The chain carries TRBV11-3 and TRBJ2-2, with 8 positions matching TRBD1. The junction had 10 bases not matched to a gene; V was cut back by 5 bases and J by 5 bases. Germline CDR1 SGHNT, CDR2 YENEEA. CDR3 length: 16 amino acids. The CDR3 bases are TGTGCCAGCAGCCGCGGACAGGGTAGATGGACCGGGGAGCTGTTTTTT. It translates to CASSRGQGRWTGELFF.

V is TRBV28 and J is TRBJ1-3; D gene ambiguous. Germline lookup yields CDR1 MDHEN and CDR2 SYDVKM. The CDR3 contains 17 residues. V lost 3 bases and J 4 bases, leaving 19 bases between the germline ends. CDR3 nucleotide sequence: TGTGCCAGCAGTTTGTTGCCGACGACCGGACTGGGAAACACCATATATTTT. Translated, it gives CASSLLPTTGLGNTIYF.